This T cell receptor beta chain was identified during a study of cytomegalovirus exposure and HLA in healthy donors. Background on the study: The study placed over 65% of its approximately 430 genotyped donors in the Caucasian-associated ancestry cluster.

PCR involved 60 Vbeta and 13 Jbeta primers. The assay was immunoSEQ multiplex PCR, and TCRdb's table has in-frame clones only and misses some. The sample consists of about 120,000 clones, over 60% of them appearing once. The CDR3 spans 16 residues. Germline V gene data show CDR1 as MGHDK and CDR2 as SYGVNS. The V segment lost 6 bases and the J segment 1 base; nucleotides outside the gene matches: 3. Points on this clone: The antigen is not known.

General study results and limits: Later analysis suggested links between common viral pathogens and several top significant clusters.

The material sequenced was PBMCs. The genes are TRBV25-1 and TRBJ2-6, with 10 bases identical to TRBD1. The sequence was collected from a woman aged 40-49 years in good health and CMV-seropositive. CDR3 nucleotides: TGTGCCAGCAGCGACAGGGGGCTATCTGGGGCCAACGTCCTGACTTTC. As protein: CASSDRGLSGANVLTF.